A selection of T cell receptor beta chains follows, all from one sample in a study of long-term antiretroviral therapy in people with HIV. Clones were sequenced by immunoSEQ multiplex PCR, and TCRdb holds only the in-frame ones, with some missing. The sample comprises 15,000 to 20,000 clones, roughly 80% of which are singletons, and nearly 8% rests with the top ten. Sequencing used unsorted PBMCs, obtained 0.9 years after starting antiretroviral therapy. The receptor set was obtained from a man aged 18 to 30 with HIV. Both conserved end residues are part of each CDR3. The D gene is left open where the match is weak. Clone size, where shown, is once, few, many, or a class for clones that have expanded.

d_gene	v_gene	j_gene	abundance	CDR3nt	CDR3aa
-	TRBV5-1	TRBJ1-1	-	TGCGCCAGCAGAGCCGGGTCCGAAGCTTTCTTT	CASRAGSEAFF
-	TRBV18	TRBJ2-7	-	TGTGCCAGCTCACCCGAACGGGATTCCTACGAGCAGTACTTC	CASSPERDSYEQYF
TRBD1	TRBV28	TRBJ1-5	-	TGTGCCAGCAGTTTGGGCCGGGACAGGGTAGGGCCCCAGCATTTT	CASSLGRDRVGPQHF
TRBD1	TRBV30	TRBJ1-1	few	TGTGCCTGGATTTCCGTGACAGGGTGGATCGCTGAAGCTTTCTTT	CAWISVTGWIAEAFF
TRBD2	TRBV4-1	TRBJ2-2	-	TGCGCCAGCAGCCATAGCGGGGGGGGGACCGGGGAGCTGTTTTTT	CASSHSGGGTGELFF
-	TRBV18	TRBJ1-6	-	TGTGCCAGCTCACCGACCCCCGGTGGGGATTCACCCCTCCACTTT	CASSPTPGGDSPLHF
TRBD1	TRBV27	TRBJ1-1	-	TGTGCCAGCAGTGGACAGGTGAACACTGAAGCTTTCTTT	CASSGQVNTEAFF
-	TRBV10-3	TRBJ2-2	-	TGTGCCATCAGTGACCTGGGTAGCCCCGGGGAGCTGTTTTTT	CAISDLGSPGELFF
-	TRBV2	TRBJ2-1	-	TGTGCCAGCAGGGGCGGATCCTACAATGAGCAGTTCTTC	CASRGGSYNEQFF
-	TRBV25-1	TRBJ2-7	-	TGTGCCAGCAGTGTCGGCGGGTGGTACGAGCAGTACTTC	CASSVGGWYEQYF
-	TRBV7-8	TRBJ2-7	-	TGTGCCAGCAGCTTAATCTCTGGGTCGGCACTAAGCTCCTACGAGCAGTACTTC	CASSLISGSALSSYEQYF
TRBD1	TRBV6-5	TRBJ1-4	-	TGTGCCAGCATGACAGGGGGCATTCGAGAAAAACTGTTTTTT	CASMTGGIREKLFF
TRBD1	TRBV28	TRBJ1-5	-	TGTGCCAGCAGTTCCCTCTCAGGGGGTTGGGAGCCCCAGCATTTT	CASSSLSGGWEPQHF
TRBD1	TRBV5-5	TRBJ1-6	-	TGTGCCAGCAGGTTACAGGGGGAATATTCACCCCTCCACTTT	CASRLQGEYSPLHF
-	TRBV28	TRBJ1-2	-	TGTGCCAGCAGTTTACTGTTGAGTAGGACGGGCTACACCTTC	CASSLLLSRTGYTF
-	TRBV7-9	TRBJ2-1	-	TGTGCCAGCAGCTTCGGGACAGCGGGGCGGGAATACAATGAGCAGTTCTTC	CASSFGTAGREYNEQFF
-	TRBV7-3	TRBJ1-1	-	TGTGCCAGCAGCTTAGAGGTAGCGGCTGAAGCTTTCTTT	CASSLEVAAEAFF
-	TRBV15	TRBJ2-5	-	TGTGCCACCTTGGGACATTCCCAAGAGACCCAGTACTTC	CATLGHSQETQYF
TRBD1	TRBV19	TRBJ1-1	-	TGTGCCAGTAGTCCCCTTCCGGACAGGGGGAACACTGAAGCTTTCTTT	CASSPLPDRGNTEAFF
-	TRBV4-1	TRBJ1-1	few	TGCGCCAGCAGCCAAAGGCAAGTTAACACTGAAGCTTTCTTT	CASSQRQVNTEAFF
-	TRBV19	TRBJ2-2	-	TGTGCCAGTAGTATAGCGCAGAGCGGGGAGCTGTTTTTT	CASSIAQSGELFF
TRBD1	TRBV5-4	TRBJ1-1	-	TGTGCCAGCAGAAGAGGGACAGGGGCGTTGTACACTGAAGCTTTCTTT	CASRRGTGALYTEAFF
-	TRBV7-9	TRBJ1-6	few	TGTGCCAGCAGCTTAGACGGGTTTAATTCACCCCTCCACTTT	CASSLDGFNSPLHF
-	TRBV27	TRBJ1-5	-	TGTGCCAGCAGTTTATCGTACACAGGGAACAATCAGCCCCAGCATTTT	CASSLSYTGNNQPQHF
-	TRBV27	TRBJ1-1	-	TGTGCCAGCAGTTTCGCCCAGGATGAAGCTTTCTTT	CASSFAQDEAFF
-	TRBV5-4	TRBJ1-1	-	TGTGCCAGCAGACGGGGGGACGTCGGGGGCACTGAAGCTTTCTTT	CASRRGDVGGTEAFF
-	TRBV2	TRBJ1-1	few	TGTGCCAGCAGAAGGACGGGTAACACTGAAGCTTTCTTT	CASRRTGNTEAFF
-	TRBV6-6	TRBJ2-4	-	TGTGCCAGCGTGCGGGGTACGGACCAAAACATTCAGTACTTC	CASVRGTDQNIQYF
TRBD2	TRBV6-1	TRBJ2-1	-	TGTGCCAGCGAGAGGACTAGCGGAATCTACAATGAGCAGTTCTTC	CASERTSGIYNEQFF
-	TRBV18	TRBJ1-3	-	TGTGCCAGCTCAACAAACCAGGATGGAAACACCATATATTTT	CASSTNQDGNTIYF
-	TRBV6-5	TRBJ1-2	-	TGTGCCAGCAGCTCGGGGGGAGGCTACACCTTC	CASSSGGGYTF
-	TRBV29-1	TRBJ2-6	once	TGCAGCGCTTGGGCTTCTGGGGCCAACGTCCTGACTTTC	CSAWASGANVLTF
-	TRBV6-5	TRBJ1-5	-	TGTGCCAGCAGTTACGACGGAAATCAGCCCCAGCATTTT	CASSYDGNQPQHF
-	TRBV5-8	TRBJ1-3	-	TGTGCCAGCAGCTCCAACGGGGGGGCTGGAAACACCATATATTTT	CASSSNGGAGNTIYF
TRBD1	TRBV6-5	TRBJ1-3	-	TGTGCCAGCAGTCCCAGGACAGGGGGAAACACCATATATTTT	CASSPRTGGNTIYF
-	TRBV7-9	TRBJ2-7	-	TGTGCCAGCAGCACAACCTACGAGCAGTACTTC	CASSTTYEQYF